At least ten counts were recorded for the clone carrying this T cell receptor beta chain. Per the germline V gene, CDR1 is SEHNR and CDR2 is FQNEAQ (reference sequence). V was cut by 4 bases and J by 0 bases, with 22 bases left in between. This CDR3 is 19 amino acids long. Researchers amplified the TCR beta CDR3 regions from RNA transcripts. The primer set for the first-round RT-PCR of the TCR CDR3 was HTBI. TCRdb independently ran MiXCR on the multiplex PCR reads; one entry per CDR3 protein. The profile shows some 720,000 distinct CDR3 sequences, 16% of them singletons. The data stem from a study of T cells in Graves' hyperthyroidism and ophthalmopathy.

Source material: blood. The V and J genes are TRBV7-9 and TRBJ2-4; weak D call: TRBD1 (6 bases). This TCR was recovered from a man aged 18 to 30 with Graves' hyperthyroidism. The CDR3 coding sequence is TGTGCCAGCAGCTCCCATCCGGGACGGGACACCGAAGCCAAAAACATTCAGTACTTC. Translating gives CASSSHPGRDTEAKNIQYF.